A single sample gave rise to the 2 T cell receptor beta chains below, sequenced in a study of PD-1 blockade in mismatch repair-deficient tumors. Here immunoSEQ multiplex PCR was the method, and the copy in TCRdb shows in-frame clones only, minus some. Here the sample spans more than 90,000 clones, over 60% being singletons. The material sequenced was peripheral blood, taken about 60 weeks after starting pembrolizumab. Receptors were obtained from an adult with mismatch repair-deficient cancer.

This chain connects TRBV4-1 to TRBJ2-7; D gene unclear. V lost 5 bases and J 3 bases, leaving 5 bases between the germline ends. The CDR3 covers 11 residues. Germline V gene lookup returns CDR1 MGHRA and CDR2 YSYEKL. The chain's CDR3 is CASSVNYEQYF. CDR3 bases: TGCGCCAGCAGCGTCAACTACGAGCAGTACTTC.

The V and J genes are TRBV7-2 and TRBJ2-7; 7 nucleotides match TRBD1. The length of the CDR3 is 14 residues. The germline V gene encodes CDR1 SGHTA and CDR2 FQGNSA. V lost 1 base and J lost 3; bases outside the gene matches: 3. The DNA of the CDR3 is TGTGCCAGCAGCTTAGAGACAGGGTACTACGAGCAGTACTTC. This encodes CASSLETGYYEQYF. Full variable domain (missing parts from reference TRBV7-2 and TRBJ2-7): GAGVSQSPSNKVTEKGKDVELRCDPISGHTALYWYRQSLGQGLEFLIYFQGNSAPDKSGLPSDRFSAERTGGSVSTLTIQRTQQEDSAVYLCASSLETGYYEQYFGPGTRLTVT.